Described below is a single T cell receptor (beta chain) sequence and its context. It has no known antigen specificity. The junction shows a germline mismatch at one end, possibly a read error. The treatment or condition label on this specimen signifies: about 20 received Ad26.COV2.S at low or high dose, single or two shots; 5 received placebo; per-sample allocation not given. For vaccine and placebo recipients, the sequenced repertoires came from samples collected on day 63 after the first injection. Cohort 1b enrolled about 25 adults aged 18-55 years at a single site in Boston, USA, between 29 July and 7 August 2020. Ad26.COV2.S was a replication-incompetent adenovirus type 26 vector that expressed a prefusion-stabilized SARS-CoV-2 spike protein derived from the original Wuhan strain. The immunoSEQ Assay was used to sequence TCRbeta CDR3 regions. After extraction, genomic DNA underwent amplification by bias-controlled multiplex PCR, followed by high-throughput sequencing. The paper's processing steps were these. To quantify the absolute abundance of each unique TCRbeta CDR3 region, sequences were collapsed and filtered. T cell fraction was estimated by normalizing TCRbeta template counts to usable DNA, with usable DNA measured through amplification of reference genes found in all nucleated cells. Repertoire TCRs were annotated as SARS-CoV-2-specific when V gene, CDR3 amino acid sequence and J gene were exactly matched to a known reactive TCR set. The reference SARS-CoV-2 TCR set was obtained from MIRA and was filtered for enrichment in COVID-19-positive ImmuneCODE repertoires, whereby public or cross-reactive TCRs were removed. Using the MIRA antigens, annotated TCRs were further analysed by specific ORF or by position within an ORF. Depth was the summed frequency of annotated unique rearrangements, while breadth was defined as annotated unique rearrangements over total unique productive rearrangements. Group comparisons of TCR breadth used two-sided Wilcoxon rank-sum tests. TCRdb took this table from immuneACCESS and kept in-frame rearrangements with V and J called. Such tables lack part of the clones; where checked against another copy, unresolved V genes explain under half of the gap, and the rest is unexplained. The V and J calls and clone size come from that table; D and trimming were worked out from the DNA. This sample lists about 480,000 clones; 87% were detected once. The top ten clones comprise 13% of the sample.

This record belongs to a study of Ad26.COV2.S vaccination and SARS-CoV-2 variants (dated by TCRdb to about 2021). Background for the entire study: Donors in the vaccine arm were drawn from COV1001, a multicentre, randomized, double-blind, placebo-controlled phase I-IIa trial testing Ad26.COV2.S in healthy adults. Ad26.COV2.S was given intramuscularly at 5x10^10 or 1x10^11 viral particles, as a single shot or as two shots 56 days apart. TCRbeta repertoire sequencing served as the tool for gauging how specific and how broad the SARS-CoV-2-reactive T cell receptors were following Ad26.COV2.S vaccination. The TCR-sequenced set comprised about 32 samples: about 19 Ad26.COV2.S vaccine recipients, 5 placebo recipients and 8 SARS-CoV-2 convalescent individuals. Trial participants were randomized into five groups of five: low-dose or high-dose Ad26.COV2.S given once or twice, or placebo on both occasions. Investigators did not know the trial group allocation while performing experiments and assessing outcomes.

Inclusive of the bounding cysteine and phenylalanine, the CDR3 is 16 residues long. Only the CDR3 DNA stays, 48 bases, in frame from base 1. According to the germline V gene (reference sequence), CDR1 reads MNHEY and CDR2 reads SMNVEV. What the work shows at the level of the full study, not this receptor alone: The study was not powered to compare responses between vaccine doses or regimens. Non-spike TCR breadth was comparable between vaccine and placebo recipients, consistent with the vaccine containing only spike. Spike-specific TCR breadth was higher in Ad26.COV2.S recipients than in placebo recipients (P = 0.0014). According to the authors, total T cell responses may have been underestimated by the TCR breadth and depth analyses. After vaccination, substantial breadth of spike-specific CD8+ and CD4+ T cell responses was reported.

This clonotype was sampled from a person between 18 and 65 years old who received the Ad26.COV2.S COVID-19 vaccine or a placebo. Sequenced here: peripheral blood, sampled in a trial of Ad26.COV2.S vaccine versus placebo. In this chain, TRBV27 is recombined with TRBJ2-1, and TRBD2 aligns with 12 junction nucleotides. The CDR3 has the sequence CASSPGLAGFDRERFF. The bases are TGTGCCAGCAGCCCAGGACTAGCGGGATTCGACCGGGAGCGGTTCTTC.